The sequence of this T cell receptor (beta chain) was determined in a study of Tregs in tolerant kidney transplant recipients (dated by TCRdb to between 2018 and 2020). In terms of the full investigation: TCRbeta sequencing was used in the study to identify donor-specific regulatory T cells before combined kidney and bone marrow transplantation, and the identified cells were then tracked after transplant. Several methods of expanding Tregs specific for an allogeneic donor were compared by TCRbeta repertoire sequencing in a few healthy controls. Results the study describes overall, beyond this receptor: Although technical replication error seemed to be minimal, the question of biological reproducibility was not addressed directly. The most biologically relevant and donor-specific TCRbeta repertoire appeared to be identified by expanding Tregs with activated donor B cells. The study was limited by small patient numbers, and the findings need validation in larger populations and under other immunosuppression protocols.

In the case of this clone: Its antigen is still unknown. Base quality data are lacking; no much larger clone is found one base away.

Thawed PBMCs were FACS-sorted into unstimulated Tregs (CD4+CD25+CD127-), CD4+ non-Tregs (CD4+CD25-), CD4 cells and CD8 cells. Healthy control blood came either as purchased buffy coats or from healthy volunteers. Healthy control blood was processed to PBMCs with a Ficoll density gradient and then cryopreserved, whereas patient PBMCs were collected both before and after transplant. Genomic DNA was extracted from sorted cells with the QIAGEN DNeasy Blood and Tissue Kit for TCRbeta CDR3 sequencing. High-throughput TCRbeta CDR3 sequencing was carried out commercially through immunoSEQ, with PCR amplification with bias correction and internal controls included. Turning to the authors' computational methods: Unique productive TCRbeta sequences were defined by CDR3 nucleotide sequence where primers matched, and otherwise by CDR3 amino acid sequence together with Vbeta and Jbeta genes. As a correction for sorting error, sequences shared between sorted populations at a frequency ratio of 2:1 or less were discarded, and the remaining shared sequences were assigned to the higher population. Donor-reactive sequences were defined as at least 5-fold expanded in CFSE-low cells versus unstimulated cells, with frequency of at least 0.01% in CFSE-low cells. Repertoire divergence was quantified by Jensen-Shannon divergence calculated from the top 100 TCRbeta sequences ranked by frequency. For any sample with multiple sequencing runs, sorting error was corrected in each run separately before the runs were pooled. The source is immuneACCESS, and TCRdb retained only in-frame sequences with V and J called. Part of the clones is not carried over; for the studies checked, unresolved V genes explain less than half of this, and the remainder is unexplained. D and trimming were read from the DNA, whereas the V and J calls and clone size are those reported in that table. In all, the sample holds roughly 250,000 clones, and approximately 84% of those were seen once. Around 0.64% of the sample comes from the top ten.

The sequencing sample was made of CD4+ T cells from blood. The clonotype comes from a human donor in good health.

The nucleotides read TGTGCCAGCAGGGCACGGACAGGGGGTTCGAGGCAGTATTTT. Translated, this gives CASRARTGGSRQYF. The sequence joins TRBV27 to TRBJ2-3; the central 10 bases match TRBD1. The CDR3, cysteine through phenylalanine, is 14 amino acids long. The retained sequence is limited to the CDR3, 42 bases, with the frame set at the first base. CDR1 and CDR2, looked up from the germline V gene (reference sequence), are MNHEY and SMNVEV. Germline trimming: 6 bases from V, 11 bases from J; junction bases outside gene matches: 11.